The clone carrying this TCR beta chain occurred many times. Between the trimmed V and J ends, which lost 5 bases and 6 bases, there was a span of 11 bases. The CDR3 extends over 13 amino acids. Per the germline V gene, CDR1 is KGHSH and CDR2 is LQKENI. This specimen belongs to a study of Graves' ophthalmopathy and Graves' hyperthyroidism. The sequenced template was RNA, covering the TCR beta CDR3 region. RT-PCR was first run with HTBI primers, then multiplex PCR in a second round. TCRdb used MiXCR to reprocess the multiplex PCR reads, holding one entry per CDR3 protein. The sample carries 350,000 to 450,000 distinct CDR3 sequences, about 16% recorded once.

The chain uses TRBV18 and TRBJ1-5; D is unresolved. The source is a woman between 18 and 29 years old with Graves' ophthalmopathy. Source material: peripheral blood. The CDR3 here is CASSTVMGQPQHF. The CDR3, as DNA: TGTGCCAGCTCAACGGTCATGGGTCAGCCCCAGCATTTT.